The 32 T cell receptor beta chains below all came from one sample that was sequenced in a study of blood T cell repertoires in COVID-19. The protocol was immunoSEQ multiplex PCR, while the TCRdb copy is restricted to in-frame clones and leaves out a portion. Of around 75,000 clones listed, around 89% are singletons. The specimen was peripheral blood. The receptors derive from a man aged 55 to 70 with acute or convalescent COVID-19.

V gene TRBV5-6 combines with J gene TRBJ2-3; 7 bases map to TRBD1. The CDR3 covers 15 residues. Germline V gene sequence: CDR1 SGHDT, CDR2 YYEEEE. With V trimmed by 0 bases and J by 0 bases, 1 base remained unmatched. In DNA, the CDR3 is TGTGCCAGCAGCTTGGCAGGGGGAAGCACAGATACGCAGTATTTT. It specifies CASSLAGGSTDTQYF.

This clone was seen a few times. J is TRBJ1-2 and V is TRBV6-2 or TRBV6-3; D is undetermined. The CDR3 totals 12 residues. From germline, CDR1 is MNHEY and CDR2 SVGEGT. The V gene lost 2 bases and the J gene lost 4 bases, with 5 bases spanning the gap. The CDR3 DNA reads as TGTGCCAGCAGTTACCGGGGCTATGGCTACACCTTC. It encodes CASSYRGYGYTF.

The chain recombines TRBV9 with TRBJ2-1; 8 bases agree with TRBD2. The CDR3 runs to 15 residues. Germline-derived CDR1 and CDR2 are SGDLS and YYNGEE. V gave up 1 base and J gave up 2 bases; unmatched junction bases: 2. The CDR3 bases are TGTGCCAGCAGCGTATACGGGGGGGCCTACAATGAGCAGTTCTTC. Encoded protein: CASSVYGGAYNEQFF. The full variable domain, with the rest looked up from reference TRBV9 and TRBJ2-1, is DSGVTQTPKHLITATGQRVTLRCSPRSGDLSVYWYQQSLDQGLQFLIQYYNGEERAKGNILERFSAQQFPDLHSELNLSSLELGDSALYFCASSVYGGAYNEQFFGPGTRLTVL.

CDR3: CASSTTSNGANVLTF. The CDR3, as DNA: TGCGCCAGCAGCACGACTAGCAATGGGGCCAACGTCCTGACTTTC. This chain connects TRBV5-1 to TRBJ2-6, with 7 bases lining up with TRBD2. The germline V gene has CDR1 SGHRS and CDR2 YFSETQ. The CDR3 is 15 residues long. The V segment lost 4 bases and the J segment 3 bases; nucleotides outside the gene matches: 4.

The chain recombines TRBV4-1 with TRBJ2-3; 9 nucleotides agree with TRBD2. CDR1 is MGHRA, CDR2 YSYEKL, per germline. After removal of 1 base from V and 2 bases from J, the junction contained 4 bases not matched to a gene. The CDR3 consists of 16 residues. CDR3 DNA: TGCGCCAGCAGCCAAGGGCTAGCGGGGTTCACAGATACGCAGTATTTT. Translation gives CASSQGLAGFTDTQYF.

The chain joins TRBV5-6 to TRBJ2-3; TRBD1 is a possible D gene (6 bases). CDR1 is SGHDT, CDR2 YYEEEE, per germline. The CDR3 spans 13 residues. The ends were cut back, 1 base at V and 6 bases at J, with 9 bases in the middle. Here the CDR3 DNA reads TGTGCCAGCAGCTTGTCAGGGGCGGATACGCAGTATTTT. This translates into CASSLSGADTQYF.

V gene TRBV6-5 combines with J gene TRBJ1-4; no firm D call. This CDR3 region has 15 residues. Trimming removed 2 bases from V and 4 bases from J, with 11 bases in between. CDR1 and CDR2 from the germline V gene are MNHEY and SVGAGI. Here the CDR3 DNA reads TGTGCCAGCAGTTACGACAAGCAGATTAATGAAAAACTGTTTTTT. This translates into CASSYDKQINEKLFF.

This clone was detected a few times. The gene calls are TRBV5-5 and TRBJ1-2, with 10 positions matching TRBD1. The CDR3 has 14 amino acids. The ends lost 4 bases at V and 6 bases at J; junction bases unmatched: 6. The germline gives CDR1 SGHKS, CDR2 YYEKEE (reference sequence). The CDR3 nucleotides are TGTGCCAGCAGCATTAGACAGGGGGCACATGGCTACACCTTC. It yields the protein CASSIRQGAHGYTF.

The V call is TRBV3-1 (or the pseudogene TRBV3-2), the J call TRBJ2-4, with a weak D call TRBD2 (6 bases). V lost 4 bases to trimming and J lost 8 bases, with 18 bases between them. CDR1 and CDR2 (germline): LGHDT, YNNKEL (reference sequence). The CDR3 sequence is 15 residues long. In nucleotides, the CDR3 is TGTGCCAGCAGCCGGGGAGCCTGGGGGGAAGACATTCAGTACTTC. It translates to CASSRGAWGEDIQYF.

The genes are TRBV7-9 and TRBJ2-7; 9 bases map to TRBD1. The CDR3 contains 14 residues. Germline CDR1 is SEHNR and CDR2 is FQNEAQ (reference sequence). V shed 4 bases and J 6 bases; nucleotides not matched to a gene: 7. CDR3 in amino acids: CASSSLNRGPEQYF. The CDR3 DNA is TGTGCCAGCAGCTCATTAAACAGGGGGCCCGAGCAGTACTTC. Full variable domain (missing parts from reference TRBV7-9 and TRBJ2-7): DTGVSQNPRHKITKRGQNVTFRCDPISEHNRLYWYRQTLGQGPEFLTYFQNEAQLEKSRLLSDRFSAERPKGSFSTLEIQRTEQGDSAMYLCASSSLNRGPEQYFGPGTRLTVT.

This clone was recorded once. This chain connects TRBV9 to TRBJ2-3, with TRBD2 matching 9 bases. V trimming: 4 bases; J trimming: 3 bases; junction bases outside the gene matches: 18. Germline-derived CDR1 and CDR2 are SGDLS and YYNGEE. The CDR3 loop spans 19 amino acids. The CDR3 here is CASSLLGREGLGKTDTQYF. The CDR3 nucleotides read TGTGCCAGCAGCCTCCTTGGGCGGGAGGGCCTCGGTAAGACAGATACGCAGTATTTT.

The chain employs TRBV28 and TRBJ1-6, with D maybe TRBD1 (5 bases). The CDR3 loop spans 16 amino acids. In germline, CDR1 is MDHEN, CDR2 SYDVKM. V was cut by 5 bases and J by 0 bases, with 11 bases left in between. DNA for the CDR3: TGTGCCAGCAGTCCGCCGGGGGGCTCCTATAATTCACCCCTCCACTTT. It codes for CASSPPGGSYNSPLHF.

The chain has TRBV18 and TRBJ2-5; D gene ambiguous. The V end was cut by 3 bases, the J end by 5 bases, with 7 bases between. CDR3 length: 12 residues. From germline, CDR1 is KGHSH and CDR2 LQKENI. Written as DNA, the CDR3 is TGTGCCAGCTCACCCTCTAGGGAGACCCAGTACTTC. Protein: CASSPSRETQYF.

This rearrangement joins TRBV2 to TRBJ2-7; 8 bases fit TRBD2. Looked up from germline, CDR1 is SNHLY and CDR2 is FYNNEI. V was clipped by 7 bases and J by 1 base; unmatched bases: 9. CDR3 size: 15 residues. This chain's CDR3 is CASKPGLGLSYEQYF. The DNA for the CDR3 is TGTGCCAGCAAACCGGGACTAGGGCTGTCCTACGAGCAGTACTTC.

The V call is TRBV18, the J call TRBJ1-4, with a weak D call TRBD1 (5 bases). From germline, CDR1 is KGHSH and CDR2 LQKENI. The CDR3 loop spans 16 amino acids. V gave up 2 bases and J gave up 0 bases, with 10 bases separating them. The CDR3, as DNA: TGTGCCAGCTCACCAGGGGGACTGACAACTAATGAAAAACTGTTTTTT. It is translated as CASSPGGLTTNEKLFF.

This chain's CDR3 is CATSGGTENQETQYF. DNA for the CDR3: TGTGCCACCAGTGGAGGGACAGAAAACCAAGAGACCCAGTACTTC. The chain links TRBV24-1 to TRBJ2-5, with 7 bases fitting TRBD1. This CDR3 region has 15 residues. Germline-derived CDR1 and CDR2 are KGHDR and SFDVKD. J gave up 0 bases and V 5 bases, and 5 bases lay outside the gene matches.

This sequence joins TRBV5-4 and TRBJ1-6; the D is unclear. The V end lost 4 bases, the J end lost 8 bases, and 10 bases lay between the germline ends. The CDR3 extends over 13 amino acids. Germline V gene sequence: CDR1 SGHNT, CDR2 YYREEE (reference sequence). CDR3 DNA: TGTGCCAGCAGCCTAGACTTAGATTCACCCCTCCACTTT. Protein sequence: CASSLDLDSPLHF.

This rearrangement joins TRBV19 to TRBJ2-5, with TRBD1 as a possible D gene (6 bases). V was cut by 3 bases and J by 0 bases, with 11 bases left in between. Per the germline V gene, CDR1 is LNHDA and CDR2 is SQIVND (reference sequence). The CDR3 is made up of 15 amino acids. CDR3 DNA: TGTGCCAGTAGTATGACAGGCGGCAACCAAGAGACCCAGTACTTC. Translated: CASSMTGGNQETQYF.

The V call is TRBV3-1 (or the pseudogene TRBV3-2), the J call TRBJ2-5, with 13 bases matching TRBD2. The CDR3 sequence is 17 residues long. Germline CDR1 LGHDT, CDR2 YNNKEL (reference sequence). V was clipped by 4 bases and J by 4 bases; unmatched bases: 9. In DNA form, the CDR3 reads TGTGCCAGCAGCCTCGGACTAGCGGGGGCATATAGAGAGACCCAGTACTTC. Its protein is CASSLGLAGAYRETQYF.

This chain links TRBV7-3 with TRBJ2-1; TRBD2 matches at 15 bases. The J segment lost 6 bases and the V segment lost 5 bases, leaving 14 bases of the junction unmatched. Germline V gene lookup returns CDR1 SGHTA and CDR2 FQGTGA. The CDR3 is 19 residues long. CDR3 in amino acids: CASSLRSFSGLAGGNEQFF. The CDR3 coding sequence is TGTGCCAGCAGCCTAAGGTCATTCTCGGGACTAGCGGGAGGCAATGAGCAGTTCTTC.

CDR3 in DNA: TGTGCCAGCAGTGCGGACAGGGCGGGAGGGCCTAACCAAGAGACCCAGTACTTC. Its translation is CASSADRAGGPNQETQYF. The genes are TRBV6-1 and TRBJ2-5; tentatively, D is TRBD2 (9 bases). Trimming stripped 4 bases from V and 0 bases from J, with 21 bases between. CDR1 and CDR2 (germline): MNHNS, SASEGT. CDR3 length: 18 amino acids.

The V call is TRBV7-2, the J call TRBJ2-1; TRBD2 agrees at 8 bases. The trim removed 5 bases at V and 5 bases at J, leaving 8 bases unmatched. Germline V gene data show CDR1 as SGHTA and CDR2 as FQGNSA. The CDR3 is made up of 15 amino acids. Written as DNA, the CDR3 is TGTGCCAGCAGCCCGAGGACTAGCAGCGACAATGAGCAGTTCTTC. It specifies CASSPRTSSDNEQFF.

The rearrangement links TRBV10-1 to TRBJ1-1; D is perhaps TRBD1 (5 bases). Trimming took 2 bases from V and 4 from J, leaving 8 bases between them. This CDR3 is built from 13 residues. Germline-derived CDR1 and CDR2 are WNHNN and SYGVQD (reference sequence). CDR3 DNA: TGCGCCAGCAGTGAGCAGGGCGGCACTGAAGCTTTCTTT. Protein: CASSEQGGTEAFF.

The rearrangement uses TRBV6-5 and TRBJ2-2, with D perhaps matching TRBD2 (6 bases). Germline V CDR1 and CDR2: MNHEY, SVGAGI. This CDR3 region has 15 residues. Trimming removed 2 bases from V and 7 bases from J, with 14 bases in between. The CDR3 loop reads CASSYGSSAGGELFF. For the CDR3, the DNA is TGTGCCAGCAGTTACGGTTCTAGCGCGGGCGGGGAGCTGTTTTTT.

The V call is TRBV29-1, the J call TRBJ1-3, with D possibly being TRBD1 (5 bases). The germline gives CDR1 SQVTM, CDR2 ANQGSEA. V was shortened by 7 bases and J by 4 bases, with 14 bases between the two germline ends. The CDR3 is 13 amino acids. The CDR3 spells CSAELRQGNTIYF. The CDR3 DNA is TGCAGCGCGGAGCTAAGACAGGGAAACACCATATATTTT.

Written as DNA, the CDR3 is TGTGCCAGCAGTGACCACAGATCCGAGCAGTACTTC. Its protein product is CASSDHRSEQYF. The chain links TRBV6-1 to TRBJ2-7; D is unresolved. Between the trimmed V and J ends, which lost 3 bases and 6 bases, there was a span of 9 bases. The V gene's germline CDR1 is MNHNS and CDR2 SASEGT. The CDR3 length is 12 residues.

The chain employs TRBV5-1 and TRBJ1-2, with D maybe TRBD1 (5 bases). Trimming pared 1 base from V and 8 bases from J, leaving 18 bases between. The CDR3 is 15 amino acids. CDR1 is SGHRS and CDR2 is YFSETQ in the germline V gene. The CDR3 is CASSLSAGIFSGYTF. In nucleotides, the CDR3 is TGCGCCAGCAGCTTGTCTGCAGGGATTTTTTCCGGCTACACCTTC.

This clone was observed once. The chain has TRBV28 and TRBJ1-6; 7 bases map to TRBD1. V lost 5 bases, J lost 9 bases, and 7 bases stayed unmatched. Germline V CDR1 and CDR2: MDHEN, SYDVKM. The CDR3 is made up of 14 amino acids. This chain's CDR3 is CASSPRDSFSPLHF. The CDR3 DNA is TGTGCCAGCAGTCCCCGGGACAGCTTTTCACCCCTCCACTTT.

The chain employs TRBV6-6 and TRBJ1-3; a possible D gene is TRBD1 (6 bases). CDR1 is MNHNY and CDR2 is SVGAGI in the germline V gene (reference sequence). Trimming removed 2 bases at V and 0 bases at J, with 11 bases between. The CDR3 runs to 16 residues. Written as DNA, the CDR3 is TGTGCCAGCAGTTACCCCACAGGGACCTCTGGAAACACCATATATTTT. It translates to CASSYPTGTSGNTIYF.

This clone has just one count. The chain has TRBV10-3 and TRBJ1-2; D gene unclear. The CDR3 has 12 residues. Germline CDR1 is ENHRY and CDR2 is SYGVKD. V dropped 8 bases and J dropped 3 bases, with 10 bases sitting between them. The CDR3 sequence: CAIPKGDYGYTF. CDR3 DNA sequence: TGTGCCATCCCGAAGGGAGACTATGGCTACACCTTC.

This clone was counted a single time. This chain links TRBV5-1 with TRBJ2-1; 7 bases line up with TRBD2. Germline values: CDR1 SGHRS, CDR2 YFSETQ. The junction had 4 bases not matched to a gene; V was cut back by 0 bases and J by 4 bases. This CDR3 contains 15 residues. CDR3 DNA sequence: TGCGCCAGCAGCTTGGTCCTAGCGGCGTACAATGAGCAGTTCTTC. Translating it yields CASSLVLAAYNEQFF.

With regard to this clone: One end of the junction does not line up with germline, which may come from a read error. This sequence joins TRBV9 and TRBJ2-2; 9 bases match TRBD1. Germline V gene data show CDR1 as SGDLS and CDR2 as YYNGEE. The CDR3 is 16 residues long. CDR3 protein: CAGSSRQGANTGELFF. The CDR3 nucleotides read TGTGCCGGCAGCTCACGACAGGGGGCGAACACCGGGGAGCTGTTTTTT.